The TCR beta chain under discussion was sequenced for a study of Ad26.COV2.S vaccination and SARS-CoV-2 variants. At the level of the study: Administration of Ad26.COV2.S was intramuscular, either once or twice 56 days apart.

Produced via immunoSEQ multiplex PCR; TCRdb's table is partial and in-frame only. The repertoire holds about 680,000 clones, with around 89% as singletons. This CDR3 spans 13 amino acids. The V end lost 6 bases, the J end lost 5 bases, and 13 bases lay between the germline ends. CDR1 and CDR2 from the germline V gene are SGHTA and FQGNSA. Sample treatment: about 20 received Ad26.COV2.S at low or high dose, single or two shots; about 5 received placebo; per-sample allocation not given. Each sample was drawn 63 days after the first injection (of vaccine or placebo). Recruitment in Boston yielded a donor of adult age, 18-55 years. The shot given was an Ad26 vector that makes Wuhan-strain SARS-CoV-2 spike.

The sample was peripheral blood, taken in a trial of Ad26.COV2.S vaccine versus placebo. The J gene is TRBJ2-5, the V gene TRBV7-2; tentatively, D is TRBD2 (6 bases). The receptor comes from a person between 18 and 59 years old who received the Ad26.COV2.S COVID-19 vaccine or a placebo. The CDR3 DNA follows: TGTGCCAGCAGGGAGGGGCCGACGGAGACCCAGTACTTC. Translated: CASREGPTETQYF.